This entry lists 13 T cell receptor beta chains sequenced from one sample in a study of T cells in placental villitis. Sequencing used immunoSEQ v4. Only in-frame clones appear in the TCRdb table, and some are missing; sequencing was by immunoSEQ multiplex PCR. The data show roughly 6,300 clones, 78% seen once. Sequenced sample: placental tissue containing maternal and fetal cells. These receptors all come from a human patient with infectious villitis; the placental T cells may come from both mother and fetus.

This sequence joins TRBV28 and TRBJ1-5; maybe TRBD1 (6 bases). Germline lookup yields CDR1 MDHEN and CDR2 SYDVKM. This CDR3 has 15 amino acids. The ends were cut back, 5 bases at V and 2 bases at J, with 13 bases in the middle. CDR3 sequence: CASSIGQTGNQPQHF. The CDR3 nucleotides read TGTGCCAGCAGTATAGGACAGACGGGCAATCAGCCCCAGCATTTT.

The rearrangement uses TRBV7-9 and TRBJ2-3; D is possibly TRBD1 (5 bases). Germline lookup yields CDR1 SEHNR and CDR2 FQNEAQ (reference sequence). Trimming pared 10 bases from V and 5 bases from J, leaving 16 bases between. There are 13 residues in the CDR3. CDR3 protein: CATPRAPGDTQYF. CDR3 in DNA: TGTGCCACCCCCAGGGCCCCAGGAGATACGCAGTATTTT.

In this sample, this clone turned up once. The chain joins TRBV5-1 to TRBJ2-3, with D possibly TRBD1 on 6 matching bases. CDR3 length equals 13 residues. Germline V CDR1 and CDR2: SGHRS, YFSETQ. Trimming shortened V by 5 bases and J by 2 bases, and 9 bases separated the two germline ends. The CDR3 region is CASSTGTTDTQYF. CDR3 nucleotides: TGCGCCAGCAGTACAGGGACCACAGATACGCAGTATTTT.

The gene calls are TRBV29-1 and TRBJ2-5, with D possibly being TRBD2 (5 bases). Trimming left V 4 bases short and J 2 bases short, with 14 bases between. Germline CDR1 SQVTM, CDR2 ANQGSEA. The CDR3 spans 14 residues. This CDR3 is CSVAGVSTQETQYF. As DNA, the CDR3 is TGCAGCGTTGCCGGGGTTTCGACTCAAGAGACCCAGTACTTC.

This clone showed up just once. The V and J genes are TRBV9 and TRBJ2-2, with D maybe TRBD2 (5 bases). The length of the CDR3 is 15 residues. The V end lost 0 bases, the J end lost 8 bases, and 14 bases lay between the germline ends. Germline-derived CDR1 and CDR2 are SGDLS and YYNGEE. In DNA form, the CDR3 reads TGTGCCAGCAGCGTAGAAGAAGCGGTTTGGGGGGAGCTGTTTTTT. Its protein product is CASSVEEAVWGELFF.

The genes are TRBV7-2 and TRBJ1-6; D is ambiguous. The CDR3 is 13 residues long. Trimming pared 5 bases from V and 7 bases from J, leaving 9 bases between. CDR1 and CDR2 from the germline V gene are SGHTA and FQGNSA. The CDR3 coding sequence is TGTGCCAGCAGCCCGCTACCAAATTCACCCCTCCACTTT. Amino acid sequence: CASSPLPNSPLHF.

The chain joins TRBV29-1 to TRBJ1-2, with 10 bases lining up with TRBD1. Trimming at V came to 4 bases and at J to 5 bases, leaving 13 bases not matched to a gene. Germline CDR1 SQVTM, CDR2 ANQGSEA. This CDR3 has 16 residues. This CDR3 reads CSVVGPTDRGPYGYTF. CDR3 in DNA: TGCAGCGTTGTTGGACCCACAGACAGGGGGCCGTATGGCTACACCTTC.

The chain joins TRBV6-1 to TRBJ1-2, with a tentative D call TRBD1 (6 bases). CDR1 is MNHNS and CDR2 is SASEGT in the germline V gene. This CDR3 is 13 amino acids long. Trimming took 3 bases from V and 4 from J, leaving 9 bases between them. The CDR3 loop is CASSDTGSYGYTF. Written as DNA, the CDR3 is TGTGCCAGCAGTGACACAGGGAGCTATGGCTACACCTTC.

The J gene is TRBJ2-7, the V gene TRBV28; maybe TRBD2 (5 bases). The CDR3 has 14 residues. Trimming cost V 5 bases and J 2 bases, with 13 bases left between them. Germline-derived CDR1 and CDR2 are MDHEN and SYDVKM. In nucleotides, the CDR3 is TGTGCCAGCAGTCCCTGGAGCGGTCCCTACGAGCAGTACTTC. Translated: CASSPWSGPYEQYF.

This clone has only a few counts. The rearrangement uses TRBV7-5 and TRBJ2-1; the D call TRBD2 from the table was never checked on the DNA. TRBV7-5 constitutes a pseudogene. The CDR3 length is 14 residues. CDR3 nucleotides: TGTGTCAGAAGCTTAGTCGAAGCGGACAATGAGCAGTTCTTC. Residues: CVRSLVEADNEQFF.

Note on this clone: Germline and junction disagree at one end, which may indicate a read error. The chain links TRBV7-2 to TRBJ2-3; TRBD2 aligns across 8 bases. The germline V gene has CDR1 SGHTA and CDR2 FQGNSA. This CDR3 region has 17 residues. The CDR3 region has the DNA TGTGCCAACAGCTTAGTAGCCGTTCGGGGGGGAGGCGATACGCAGTATTTT. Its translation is CANSLVAVRGGGDTQYF.

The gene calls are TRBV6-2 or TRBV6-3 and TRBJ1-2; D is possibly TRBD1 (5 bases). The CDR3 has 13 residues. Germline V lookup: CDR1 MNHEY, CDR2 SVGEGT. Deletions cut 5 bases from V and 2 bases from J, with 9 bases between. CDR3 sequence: CASSRTLNYGYTF. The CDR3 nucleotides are TGTGCCAGCAGTCGGACACTGAACTATGGCTACACCTTC.

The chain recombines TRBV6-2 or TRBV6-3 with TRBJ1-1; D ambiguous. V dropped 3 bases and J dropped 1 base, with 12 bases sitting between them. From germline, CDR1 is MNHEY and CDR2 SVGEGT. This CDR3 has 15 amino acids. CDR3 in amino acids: CASSYKGIKNTEAFF. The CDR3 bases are TGTGCCAGCAGTTATAAGGGAATTAAGAACACTGAAGCTTTCTTT.